Presented here are 28 T cell receptor beta chains from one specimen sequenced in a study of cytomegalovirus exposure and HLA in healthy donors. It was with 60 Vbeta and 13 Jbeta primers that the PCR ran. TCRdb keeps only in-frame clones here, not all; method: immunoSEQ multiplex PCR. The sample has about 130,000 clones, roughly 80% seen once. The sample comprised PBMCs. These receptors all come from a woman aged 45-65 years in good health and CMV-seronegative.

The rearrangement joins TRBV5-1 to TRBJ1-2; 7 nucleotides align to TRBD1. There are 14 residues in the CDR3. Germline V CDR1 and CDR2: SGHRS, YFSETQ. V shed 4 bases and J 4 bases; nucleotides not matched to a gene: 7. CDR3 DNA: TGCGCCAGCAGCGCCCGACAGGGCCCCTATGGCTACACCTTC. This encodes CASSARQGPYGYTF.

This clone appeared a few times. V and J are TRBV27 and TRBJ2-6; 8 nucleotides line up with TRBD2. CDR1 and CDR2 from the germline V gene are MNHEY and SMNVEV (reference sequence). The CDR3 extends over 18 amino acids. Germline trimming cut 6 bases from V and 1 base from J; bases unmatched to any gene: 11. The CDR3 sequence is CASSGGGLPLSGANVLTF. DNA for the CDR3: TGTGCCAGCAGCGGGGGGGGGCTGCCTTTATCTGGGGCCAACGTCCTGACTTTC. The whole variable domain, remainder taken from reference TRBV27 and TRBJ2-6, is EAQVTQNPRYLITVTGKKLTVTCSQNMNHEYMSWYRQDPGLGLRQIYYSMNVEVTDKGDVPEGYKVSRKEKRNFPLILESPSPNQTSLYFCASSGGGLPLSGANVLTFGAGSRLTVL.

This clone was counted between two and nine times. The chain uses TRBV7-2 and TRBJ1-5, with D possibly being TRBD1 (6 bases). V dropped 4 bases and J dropped 5 bases, with 15 bases sitting between them. The CDR3 has 15 amino acids. Germline values: CDR1 SGHTA, CDR2 FQGNSA. The CDR3 here is CASSSFSGVDQPQHF. The CDR3 coding sequence is TGTGCCAGCAGCTCTTTCTCAGGGGTTGATCAGCCCCAGCATTTT.

V and J are TRBV7-9 and TRBJ2-5; D is ambiguous. The CDR3 contains 15 residues. V dropped 0 bases and J dropped 4 bases, with 12 bases sitting between them. Germline values: CDR1 SEHNR, CDR2 FQNEAQ (reference sequence). The CDR3 spells CASSLALTRGETQYF. The CDR3 DNA sequence: TGTGCCAGCAGCTTAGCGTTGACCCGCGGAGAGACCCAGTACTTC.

The gene calls are TRBV30 and TRBJ2-1; 7 nucleotides line up with TRBD2. CDR3 size: 13 residues. With V trimmed by 8 bases and J by 4 bases, 8 bases remained unmatched. Germline V gene sequence: CDR1 GTSNPN, CDR2 SVGIG (reference sequence). CDR3 in DNA: TGTGCCCACTATCTAGCGGATTACAATGAGCAGTTCTTC. This codes for CAHYLADYNEQFF.

The chain has TRBV30 and TRBJ2-1; 13 bases match TRBD2. The CDR3 loop spans 16 amino acids. Germline V gives CDR1 GTSNPN, CDR2 SVGIG (reference sequence). J gave up 7 bases and V 2 bases, and 8 bases lay outside the gene matches. Here the CDR3 DNA reads TGTGCCTGGAGTCCTGGACTAGCGGGAGTTAAAAATGAGCAGTTCTTC. This codes for CAWSPGLAGVKNEQFF.

V and J are TRBV28 and TRBJ2-7, with 13 bases lining up with TRBD2. This CDR3 region has 15 residues. In germline, CDR1 is MDHEN, CDR2 SYDVKM. V lost 6 bases to trimming and J lost 6 bases; unmatched junction nucleotides: 8. The CDR3 here is CASSPRRLAGGEQYF. In DNA form, the CDR3 reads TGTGCCAGCAGCCCCCGCCGACTAGCGGGAGGCGAGCAGTACTTC.

This clone was observed a few times. One end of the junction is discordant with germline, which a read error may explain. The rearrangement links TRBV25-1 to TRBJ1-3, with TRBD1 as a possible D gene (5 bases). The CDR3 is made up of 16 amino acids. The germline gives CDR1 MGHDK, CDR2 SYGVNS. CDR3 residues: CACSDFQGDSGNTIYF. The CDR3 nucleotides read TGTGCCTGCAGTGACTTTCAGGGTGACTCTGGAAACACCATATATTTT.

The J gene is TRBJ1-1, the V gene TRBV9, with a tentative D call TRBD1 (6 bases). There are 12 residues in the CDR3. V was trimmed by 4 bases and J by 8 bases, leaving 12 bases between them. CDR1 and CDR2 from the germline V gene are SGDLS and YYNGEE. The CDR3, as DNA: TGTGCCAGCAGCCCTTTTGACAGGGAAGCTTTCTTT. Its translation is CASSPFDREAFF.

This rearrangement joins TRBV7-2 to TRBJ2-1; 10 bases are a match to TRBD2. The CDR3 totals 16 residues. V shed 3 bases, J shed 3 bases, and the junction held 5 bases outside the gene matches. The germline gives CDR1 SGHTA, CDR2 FQGNSA. This chain's CDR3 is CASSLLAGGLYNEQFF. The CDR3 DNA sequence: TGTGCCAGCAGCTTGTTAGCGGGAGGCCTCTACAATGAGCAGTTCTTC.

The chain links TRBV9 to TRBJ2-3, with TRBD2 matching over 7 bases. The germline gives CDR1 SGDLS, CDR2 YYNGEE. J gave up 1 base and V 7 bases, and 12 bases lay outside the gene matches. CDR3 length: 16 amino acids. In nucleotides, the CDR3 is TGTGCCAGCGGGGGGGGGATAGCGGGCGGCACAGATACGCAGTATTTT. This sequence encodes CASGGGIAGGTDTQYF.

This chain links TRBV19 with TRBJ2-5; 8 nucleotides align to TRBD2. The J call may be mistaken, given a closer DNA end match to TRBJ2-7. Germline V gene sequence: CDR1 LNHDA, CDR2 SQIVND (reference sequence). The CDR3 contains 15 residues. The chain's CDR3 is CASSEGASGSYEQYF. CDR3 DNA: TGTGCCAGTAGCGAGGGAGCCAGCGGGAGTTACGAGCAGTACTTC.

The genes are TRBV19 and TRBJ2-7; 9 bases align to TRBD1. Trimming took 5 bases from V and 3 from J; bases not matched to a gene: 5. This CDR3 is 14 amino acids long. Germline V gene data show CDR1 as LNHDA and CDR2 as SQIVND (reference sequence). The CDR3 DNA reads TGTGCCAGTAGTCCACAGGGGGCTGGCTACGAGCAGTACTTC. This encodes CASSPQGAGYEQYF.

This clone was detected only once. J is TRBJ2-5 and V is TRBV19; D might be TRBD2 (6 bases). The closer fit of TRBJ2-7 to the DNA end suggests the J call may be wrong. Germline V gene data show CDR1 as LNHDA and CDR2 as SQIVND (reference sequence). The CDR3 contains 15 residues. The CDR3, as DNA: TGTGCCAGTAGTGATAGCGGTATAAGCTCCTACGAGCAGTACTTC. Protein product: CASSDSGISSYEQYF.

The gene calls are TRBV19 and TRBJ1-3; perhaps TRBD1 as D (6 bases). Deletions cut 6 bases from V and 6 bases from J, with 18 bases between. Germline V gene lookup returns CDR1 LNHDA and CDR2 SQIVND (reference sequence). The CDR3 contains 15 residues. The CDR3 sequence: CASSIQGTAENTIYF. Here the CDR3 DNA reads TGTGCCAGTAGCATCCAGGGGACGGCAGAAAACACCATATATTTT.

The rearrangement links TRBV18 to TRBJ1-2; 7 bases fit TRBD1. V lost 2 bases, J lost 5 bases, and 2 bases stayed unmatched. Germline-derived CDR1 and CDR2 are KGHSH and LQKENI. The CDR3 loop spans 13 amino acids. Here the CDR3 DNA reads TGTGCCAGCTCACCAACAGGGGATTATGGCTACACCTTC. This translates into CASSPTGDYGYTF.

V is TRBV19 and J is TRBJ2-1; D possibly corresponds to TRBD2 (6 bases). The CDR3 extends over 15 amino acids. Germline lookup yields CDR1 LNHDA and CDR2 SQIVND (reference sequence). Trimming removed 7 bases from V and 2 bases from J, with 15 bases in between. The CDR3 sequence: CASNPSGPTYNEQFF. The CDR3 DNA reads TGTGCCAGTAATCCCAGCGGGCCAACCTACAATGAGCAGTTCTTC.

For this clone: Other DNA sequences in this sample translate to the same CDR3. The rearrangement joins TRBV19 to TRBJ1-2; a possible D gene is TRBD1 (5 bases). Germline CDR1 reads LNHDA; CDR2 reads SQIVND (reference sequence). The CDR3 runs to 13 residues. The V gene lost 2 bases and the J gene lost 2 bases, with 6 bases spanning the gap. For the CDR3, the DNA is TGTGCCAGTAGTATACGGGGGAACTATGGCTACACCTTC. It translates to CASSIRGNYGYTF.

A note on this clone: Other DNA sequences within the sample encode an identical CDR3. This chain joins TRBV7-2 and TRBJ1-5; D unresolved. Germline V gives CDR1 SGHTA, CDR2 FQGNSA. The CDR3 totals 13 residues. V was clipped by 2 bases and J by 4 bases, with 6 bases between them. This chain's CDR3 is CASSLRGNQPQHF. The DNA of the CDR3 is TGTGCCAGCAGCTTAAGAGGGAATCAGCCCCAGCATTTT.

The chain links TRBV7-3 to TRBJ2-1; 8 positions match TRBD1. This CDR3 is built from 14 residues. Germline V CDR1 and CDR2: SGHTA, FQGTGA. V lost 5 bases, J lost 15 bases, and 15 bases stayed unmatched. CDR3 DNA sequence: TGTGCCAGCAGCCCCGGACACCAGGGGGCTTGGCGGTTCTTC. The encoded protein is CASSPGHQGAWRFF.

This clone appeared a few times. V usage is TRBV7-9 and J usage is TRBJ1-6; tentatively, D is TRBD1 (6 bases). Germline CDR1 is SEHNR and CDR2 is FQNEAQ (reference sequence). The CDR3 covers 15 residues. V shed 3 bases and J shed 0 bases, with 6 bases lying between them. CDR3 residues: CASSLDSSYNSPLHF. The CDR3 DNA sequence: TGTGCCAGCAGCTTGGACAGCTCCTATAATTCACCCCTCCACTTT.

The genes are TRBV27 and TRBJ2-1; 8 nucleotides align to TRBD2. In germline, CDR1 is MNHEY, CDR2 SMNVEV (reference sequence). The CDR3 sequence is 16 residues long. After removal of 5 bases from V and 4 bases from J, the junction contained 10 bases not matched to a gene. CDR3 sequence (DNA): TGTGCCAGCAGTCCCAGCGGGAGTCCCTTATACAATGAGCAGTTCTTC. It yields the protein CASSPSGSPLYNEQFF.

This CDR3 reads CASSPDRVNGYTF. DNA for the CDR3: TGTGCCAGCAGCCCGGACAGGGTAAATGGCTACACCTTC. The chain employs TRBV7-9 and TRBJ1-2, with 8 bases that match TRBD1. After removal of 5 bases from V and 6 bases from J, the junction contained 5 bases not matched to a gene. CDR3 length: 13 residues. Germline V lookup: CDR1 SEHNR, CDR2 FQNEAQ (reference sequence).

The J gene is TRBJ2-3, the V gene TRBV19; TRBD2 aligns across 10 bases. The CDR3 consists of 15 residues. CDR1 and CDR2 (germline): LNHDA, SQIVND (reference sequence). V was pared by 5 bases and J by 3 bases, with 5 bases of the junction left unmatched. The CDR3 reads CASSLLAGLTDTQYF. The CDR3 DNA follows: TGTGCCAGTAGTTTACTAGCGGGGTTAACAGATACGCAGTATTTT. Full variable domain (outside the CDR3, taken from reference TRBV19 and TRBJ2-3): DGGITQSPKYLFRKEGQNVTLSCEQNLNHDAMYWYRQDPGQGLRLIYYSQIVNDFQKGDIAEGYSVSREKKESFPLTVTSAQKNPTAFYLCASSLLAGLTDTQYFGPGTRLTVL.

A note on this clone: Other DNA sequences in this specimen translate into the identical CDR3. The chain is built from TRBV27 and TRBJ2-7; 8 nucleotides agree with TRBD2. This CDR3 contains 14 residues. J lost 3 bases, V lost 3 bases, and 4 bases had no gene match. Germline CDR1 MNHEY, CDR2 SMNVEV (reference sequence). The CDR3 DNA follows: TGTGCCAGCAGTTTTACCGGGACTAGCTACGAGCAGTACTTC. It yields the protein CASSFTGTSYEQYF.

The chain uses TRBV19 and TRBJ2-1; weak D call: TRBD2 (6 bases). V was trimmed by 3 bases and J by 3 bases, leaving 18 bases between them. The CDR3 has 17 amino acids. Germline values: CDR1 LNHDA, CDR2 SQIVND (reference sequence). The CDR3 loop reads CASSIGSGRHLYNEQFF. CDR3 DNA sequence: TGTGCCAGTAGTATTGGCTCGGGGAGGCACCTCTACAATGAGCAGTTCTTC.

This clone was counted only a few times. V is TRBV7-3 and J is TRBJ2-1; D is perhaps TRBD2 (6 bases). Germline assignment: CDR1 SGHTA and CDR2 FQGTGA. V lost 2 bases, J lost 0 bases, and 11 bases lay in between. The CDR3 is made up of 16 amino acids. The CDR3 bases are TGTGCCAGCAGCTTATTTACGGGACTCTCCTACAATGAGCAGTTCTTC. This encodes CASSLFTGLSYNEQFF.

The V gene is TRBV5-5, the J gene TRBJ1-2, with 8 bases identical to TRBD1. In germline, CDR1 is SGHKS, CDR2 YYEKEE (reference sequence). The V gene end was trimmed by 1 base and the J gene end by 6 bases; junction bases not matched to a gene: 5. This CDR3 spans 14 amino acids. Here the CDR3 reads CASSLPGTGDGYTF. CDR3 bases: TGTGCCAGCAGCTTGCCCGGGACAGGAGATGGCTACACCTTC. Drawing the rest from reference TRBV5-5 and TRBJ1-2, the complete variable domain is DAGVTQSPTHLIKTRGQQVTLRCSPISGHKSVSWYQQVLGQGPQFIFQYYEKEERGRGNFPDRFSARQFPNYSSELNVNALLLGDSALYLCASSLPGTGDGYTFGSGTRLTVV.